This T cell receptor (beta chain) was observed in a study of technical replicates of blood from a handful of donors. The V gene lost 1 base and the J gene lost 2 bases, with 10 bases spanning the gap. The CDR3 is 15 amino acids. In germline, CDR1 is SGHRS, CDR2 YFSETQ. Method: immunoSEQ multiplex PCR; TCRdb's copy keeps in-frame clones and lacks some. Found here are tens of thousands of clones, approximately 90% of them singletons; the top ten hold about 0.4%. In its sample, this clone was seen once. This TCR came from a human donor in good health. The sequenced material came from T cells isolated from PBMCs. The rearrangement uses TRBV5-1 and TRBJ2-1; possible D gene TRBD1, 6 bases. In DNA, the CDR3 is TGCGCCAGCAGCTTGCAGGGGTCAACCTACAATGAGCAGTTCTTC. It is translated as CASSLQGSTYNEQFF.